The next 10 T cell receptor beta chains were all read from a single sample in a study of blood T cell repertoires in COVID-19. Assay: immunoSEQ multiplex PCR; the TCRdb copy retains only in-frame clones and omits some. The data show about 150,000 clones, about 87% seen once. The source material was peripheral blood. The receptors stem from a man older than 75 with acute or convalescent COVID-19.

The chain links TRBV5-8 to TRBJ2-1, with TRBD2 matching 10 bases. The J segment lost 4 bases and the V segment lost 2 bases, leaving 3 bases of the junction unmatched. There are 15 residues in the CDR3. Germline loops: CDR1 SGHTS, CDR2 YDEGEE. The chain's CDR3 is CASSLTSGTYNEQFF. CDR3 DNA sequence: TGTGCCAGCAGCTTAACTAGCGGGACGTACAATGAGCAGTTCTTC.

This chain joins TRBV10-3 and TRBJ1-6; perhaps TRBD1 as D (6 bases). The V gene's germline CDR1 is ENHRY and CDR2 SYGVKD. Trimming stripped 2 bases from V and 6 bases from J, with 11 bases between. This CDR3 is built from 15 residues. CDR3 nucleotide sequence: TGTGCCATCAGTGAGCTGGGGACAAGTAATTCACCCCTCCACTTT. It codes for CAISELGTSNSPLHF.

CDR3 DNA sequence: TGTGCCAGTAGGCGACGGACATCCCTTCCCACCAATGAGCAGTTCTTC. It specifies CASRRRTSLPTNEQFF. The V and J genes are TRBV19 and TRBJ2-1, with D tentatively TRBD1 (5 bases). Trimming stripped 6 bases from V and 6 bases from J, with 21 bases between. This CDR3 has 16 amino acids. Germline assignment: CDR1 LNHDA and CDR2 SQIVND (reference sequence).

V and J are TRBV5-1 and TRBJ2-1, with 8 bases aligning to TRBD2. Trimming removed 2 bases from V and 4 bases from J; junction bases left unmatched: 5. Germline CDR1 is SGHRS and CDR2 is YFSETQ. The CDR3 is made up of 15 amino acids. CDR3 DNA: TGCGCCAGCAGCTTTACCGGGACTAGTTACAATGAGCAGTTCTTC. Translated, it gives CASSFTGTSYNEQFF.

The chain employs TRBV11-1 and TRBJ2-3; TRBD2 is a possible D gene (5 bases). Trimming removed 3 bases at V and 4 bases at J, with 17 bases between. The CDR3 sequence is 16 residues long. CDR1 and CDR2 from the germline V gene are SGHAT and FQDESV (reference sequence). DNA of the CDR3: TGTGCCAGCAGCTTCGGGGTTGGGAAGGGTGCAGATACGCAGTATTTT. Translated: CASSFGVGKGADTQYF.

Here the CDR3 reads CASSLSGQGVQPQHF. The CDR3 DNA sequence: TGTGCCAGCAGTTTATCGGGACAGGGGGTCCAGCCCCAGCATTTT. The chain uses TRBV28 and TRBJ1-5; 11 positions match TRBD1. J lost 7 bases, V lost 1 base, and 3 bases had no gene match. The CDR3 totals 15 residues. Germline CDR1 is MDHEN and CDR2 is SYDVKM.

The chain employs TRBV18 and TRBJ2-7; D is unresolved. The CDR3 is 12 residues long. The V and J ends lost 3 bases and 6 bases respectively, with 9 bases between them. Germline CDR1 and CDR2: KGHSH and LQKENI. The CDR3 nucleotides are TGTGCCAGCTCACCCCAGGAAAGCGAGCAGTACTTC. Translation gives CASSPQESEQYF.

CDR3 sequence: CASSLAGPEYNEQFF. CDR3 nucleotides: TGTGCCAGCAGCTTAGCGGGGCCCGAATACAATGAGCAGTTCTTC. The rearrangement uses TRBV7-8 and TRBJ2-1, with D tentatively TRBD1 (5 bases). CDR3 length: 15 amino acids. Between the trimmed V and J ends, which lost 0 bases and 4 bases, there was a span of 10 bases. Looked up from germline, CDR1 is SGHVS and CDR2 is FQNEAQ.

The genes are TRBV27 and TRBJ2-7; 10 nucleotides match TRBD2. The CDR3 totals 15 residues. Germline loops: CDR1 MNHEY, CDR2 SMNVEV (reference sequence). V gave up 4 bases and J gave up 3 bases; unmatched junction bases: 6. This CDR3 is CASSYGLAANYEQYF. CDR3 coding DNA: TGTGCCAGCAGTTACGGACTAGCGGCAAACTACGAGCAGTACTTC.

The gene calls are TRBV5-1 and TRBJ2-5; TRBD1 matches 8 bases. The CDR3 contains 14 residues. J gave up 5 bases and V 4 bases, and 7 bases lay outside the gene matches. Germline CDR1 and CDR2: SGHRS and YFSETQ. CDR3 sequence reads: CASSVDRGVETQYF. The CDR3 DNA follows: TGCGCCAGCAGCGTCGACAGGGGAGTGGAGACCCAGTACTTC.